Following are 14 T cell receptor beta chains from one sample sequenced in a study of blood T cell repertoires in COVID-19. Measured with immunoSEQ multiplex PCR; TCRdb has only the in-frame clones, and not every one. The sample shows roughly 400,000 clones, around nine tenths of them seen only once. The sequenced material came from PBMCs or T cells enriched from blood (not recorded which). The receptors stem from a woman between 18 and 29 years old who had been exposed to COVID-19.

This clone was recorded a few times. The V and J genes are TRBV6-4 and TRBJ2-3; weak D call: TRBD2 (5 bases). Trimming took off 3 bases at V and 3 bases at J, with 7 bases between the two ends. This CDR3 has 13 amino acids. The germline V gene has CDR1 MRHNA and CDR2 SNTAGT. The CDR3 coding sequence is TGTGCCAGCAGTGAAAGGACTACAGATACGCAGTATTTT. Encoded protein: CASSERTTDTQYF.

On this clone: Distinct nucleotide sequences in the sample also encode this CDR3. CDR3 amino acids: CASSPPGTEAFF. The DNA for the CDR3 is TGTGCCAGCAGTCCCCCGGGCACTGAAGCTTTCTTT. This chain links TRBV28 with TRBJ1-1; D gene unclear. Germline V gene sequence: CDR1 MDHEN, CDR2 SYDVKM. Deletions cut 5 bases from V and 4 bases from J, with 8 bases between. This CDR3 region has 12 residues.

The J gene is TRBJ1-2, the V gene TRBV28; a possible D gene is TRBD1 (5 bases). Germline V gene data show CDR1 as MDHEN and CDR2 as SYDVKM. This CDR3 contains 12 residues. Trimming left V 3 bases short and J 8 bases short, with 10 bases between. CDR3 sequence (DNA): TGTGCCAGCAGTTTGTCACAGGAAGGCTACACCTTC. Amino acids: CASSLSQEGYTF.

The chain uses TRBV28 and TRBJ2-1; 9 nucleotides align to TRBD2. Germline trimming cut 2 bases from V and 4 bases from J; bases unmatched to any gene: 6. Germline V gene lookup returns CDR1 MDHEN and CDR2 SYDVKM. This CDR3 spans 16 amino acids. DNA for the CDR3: TGTGCCAGCAGTTTAAGGGCGGGAGGGCTATACAATGAGCAGTTCTTC. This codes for CASSLRAGGLYNEQFF.

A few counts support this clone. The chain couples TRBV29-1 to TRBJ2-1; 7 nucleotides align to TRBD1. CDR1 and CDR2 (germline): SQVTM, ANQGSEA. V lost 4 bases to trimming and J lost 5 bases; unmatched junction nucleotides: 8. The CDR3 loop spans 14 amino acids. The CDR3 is CSVAIDRVHNEQFF. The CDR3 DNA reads TGCAGCGTTGCCATAGACAGGGTTCACAATGAGCAGTTCTTC.

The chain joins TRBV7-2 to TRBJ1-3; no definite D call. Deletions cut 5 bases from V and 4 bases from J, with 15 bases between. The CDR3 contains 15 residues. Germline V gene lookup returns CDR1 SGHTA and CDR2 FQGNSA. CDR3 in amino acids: CASSRGVPAGNTIYF. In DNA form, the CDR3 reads TGTGCCAGCAGCCGCGGGGTACCCGCGGGAAACACCATATATTTT.

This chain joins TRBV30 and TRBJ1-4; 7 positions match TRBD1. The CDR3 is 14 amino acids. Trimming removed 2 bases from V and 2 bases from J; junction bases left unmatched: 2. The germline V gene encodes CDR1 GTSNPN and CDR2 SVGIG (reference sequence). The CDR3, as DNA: TGTGCCTGGAGTTTGGGACAGACTAATGAAAAACTGTTTTTT. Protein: CAWSLGQTNEKLFF.

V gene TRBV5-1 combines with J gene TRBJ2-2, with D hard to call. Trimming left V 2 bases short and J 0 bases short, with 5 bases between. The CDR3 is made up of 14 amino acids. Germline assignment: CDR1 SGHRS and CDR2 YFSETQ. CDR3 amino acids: CASSFGPNTGELFF. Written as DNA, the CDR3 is TGCGCCAGCAGCTTTGGGCCGAACACCGGGGAGCTGTTTTTT. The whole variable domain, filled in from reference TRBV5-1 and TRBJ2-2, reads KAGVTQTPRYLIKTRGQQVTLSCSPISGHRSVSWYQQTPGQGLQFLFEYFSETQRNKGNFPGRFSGRQFSNSRSEMNVSTLELGDSALYLCASSFGPNTGELFFGEGSRLTVL.

The CDR3 bases are TGTGCCAGCAGACCTCAGGGGTGGGGGACTAGCGGGAGGAATGAGCAGTTCTTC. Its translation: CASRPQGWGTSGRNEQFF. The chain is built from TRBV28 and TRBJ2-1, with 15 bases identical to TRBD2. Trimming at V came to 6 bases and at J to 7 bases, leaving 13 bases not matched to a gene. The CDR3 sequence is 18 residues long. Per the germline V gene, CDR1 is MDHEN and CDR2 is SYDVKM.

The CDR3 here is CATSTPGQGPSGNTIYF. In DNA form, the CDR3 reads TGTGCCACCAGCACACCGGGACAGGGTCCCTCTGGAAACACCATATATTTT. The chain employs TRBV15 and TRBJ1-3; 9 bases match TRBD1. CDR1 and CDR2 from the germline V gene are LNHNV and YYDKDF (reference sequence). V was pared by 4 bases and J by 0 bases, with 7 bases of the junction left unmatched. The CDR3 consists of 17 residues.

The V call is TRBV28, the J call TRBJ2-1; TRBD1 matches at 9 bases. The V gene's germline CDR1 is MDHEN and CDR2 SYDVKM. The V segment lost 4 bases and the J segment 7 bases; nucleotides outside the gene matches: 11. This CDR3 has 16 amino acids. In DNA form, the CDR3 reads TGTGCCAGCAGTTCACAAACCGGGACAGGGAGGAATGAGCAGTTCTTC. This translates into CASSSQTGTGRNEQFF.

CDR3 sequence reads: CASSLVDEKLFF. The CDR3 DNA is TGTGCCAGCAGCCTCGTAGATGAAAAACTGTTTTTT. The chain employs TRBV5-6 and TRBJ1-4; D gene ambiguous. Per the germline V gene, CDR1 is SGHDT and CDR2 is YYEEEE. CDR3 length: 12 residues. Trimming stripped 4 bases from V and 6 bases from J, with 7 bases between.

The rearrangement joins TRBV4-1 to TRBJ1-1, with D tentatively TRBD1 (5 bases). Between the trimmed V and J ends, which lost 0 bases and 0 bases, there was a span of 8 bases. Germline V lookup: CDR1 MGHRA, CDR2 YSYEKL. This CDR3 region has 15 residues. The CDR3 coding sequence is TGCGCCAGCAGCCAAGAGGAGGGGATGAACACTGAAGCTTTCTTT. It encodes CASSQEEGMNTEAFF.

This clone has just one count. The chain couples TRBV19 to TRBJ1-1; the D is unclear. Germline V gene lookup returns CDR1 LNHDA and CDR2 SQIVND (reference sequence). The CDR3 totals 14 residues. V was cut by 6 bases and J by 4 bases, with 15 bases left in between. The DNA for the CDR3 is TGTGCCAGTAGCATGCCGCGAGCCCTCACTGAAGCTTTCTTT. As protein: CASSMPRALTEAFF.